This passage covers 30 T cell receptor beta chains from one sample sequenced in a study of cytomegalovirus exposure and HLA in healthy donors. PCR used 60 Vbeta primers and 13 Jbeta primers. Sequencing used immunoSEQ multiplex PCR; TCRdb keeps in-frame clones, though not all of them. The sample has about 98,000 clones, about 80% seen once. The source material was PBMCs. The origin of the receptors is a female donor in good health and CMV-seropositive.

The V call is TRBV9, the J call TRBJ2-7; 8 positions agree with TRBD2. Germline V gives CDR1 SGDLS, CDR2 YYNGEE. The length of the CDR3 is 16 residues. J lost 6 bases, V lost 3 bases, and 14 bases had no gene match. Written as DNA, the CDR3 is TGTGCCAGCAGCGGAGGGGCCGGGACTAGTAGGGGCGAGCAGTACTTC. Encoded protein: CASSGGAGTSRGEQYF.

The J gene is TRBJ2-4, the V gene TRBV18, with 8 positions matching TRBD1. Germline assignment: CDR1 KGHSH and CDR2 LQKENI. The CDR3 runs to 12 residues. V was clipped by 4 bases and J by 15 bases; unmatched bases: 8. The DNA of the CDR3 is TGTGCCAGCTCACACTCGGACAGGGATCCGTACTTC. It yields the protein CASSHSDRDPYF. Based on the CDR3 plus reference TRBV18 and TRBJ2-4, the full variable domain is NAGVMQNPRHLVRRRGQEARLRCSPMKGHSHVYWYRQLPEEGLKFMVYLQKENIIDESGMPKERFSAEFPKEGPSILRIQQVVRGDSAAYFCASSHSDRDPYFGAGTRLSVL.

The rearrangement links TRBV10-1 to TRBJ1-1, with a possible D match to TRBD1 (5 bases). CDR1 and CDR2 (germline): WNHNN, SYGVQD (reference sequence). The CDR3 contains 14 residues. V lost 3 bases, J lost 4 bases, and 12 bases lay in between. The CDR3 region is CASSEAGRGTEAFF. The CDR3 DNA is TGCGCCAGCAGTGAAGCCGGGAGGGGCACTGAAGCTTTCTTT.

The rearrangement joins TRBV5-4 to TRBJ1-1; maybe TRBD1 (5 bases). Trimming took off 4 bases at V and 7 bases at J, with 17 bases between the two ends. The germline V gene has CDR1 SGHNT and CDR2 YYREEE (reference sequence). This CDR3 contains 14 residues. The CDR3 DNA reads as TGTGCCAGCAGCCAGCTCAGGGTCGGGGGTGAAGCTTTCTTT. Its protein product is CASSQLRVGGEAFF.

As regards this clone: The same CDR3 arises from other DNA sequences in this sample as well. V and J are TRBV6-5 and TRBJ1-5, with 8 bases fitting TRBD1. With 4 bases clipped from V and 2 bases from J, the junction kept 1 base outside the gene matches. The CDR3 length is 14 residues. Germline lookup yields CDR1 MNHEY and CDR2 SVGAGI. CDR3 bases: TGTGCCAGCAGTTTGGGACAGGGCAATCAGCCCCAGCATTTT. This translates into CASSLGQGNQPQHF.

This chain joins TRBV11-2 and TRBJ1-2; D unclear. CDR1 and CDR2 from the germline V gene are SGHAT and FQNNGV. Trimming stripped 6 bases from V and 4 bases from J, with 12 bases between. CDR3 length: 13 residues. The CDR3 reads CASSLSITYGYTF. CDR3 in DNA: TGTGCCAGCAGTCTATCGATAACCTATGGCTACACCTTC. Full variable domain (rest looked up from reference TRBV11-2 and TRBJ1-2): EAGVAQSPRYKIIEKRQSVAFWCNPISGHATLYWYQQILGQGPKLLIQFQNNGVVDDSQLPKDRFSAERLKGVDSTLKIQPAKLEDSAVYLCASSLSITYGYTFGSGTRLTVV.

V is TRBV25-1 and J is TRBJ1-5; D possibly corresponds to TRBD1 (5 bases). V gave up 4 bases and J gave up 2 bases, with 12 bases separating them. Per germline, CDR1 MGHDK and CDR2 SYGVNS. The CDR3 length is 15 residues. Here the CDR3 DNA reads TGTGCCAGCAGTGCTGGGGGGGAGGGCAATCAGCCCCAGCATTTT. It encodes CASSAGGEGNQPQHF.

This clone appeared a few times. The genes are TRBV28 and TRBJ1-4; D might be TRBD1 (5 bases). Per germline, CDR1 MDHEN and CDR2 SYDVKM. Trimming cost V 6 bases and J 5 bases, with 16 bases left between them. The CDR3 runs 15 residues. This chain's CDR3 is CASSLTDLLNEKLFF. CDR3 bases: TGTGCCAGCAGCCTGACAGATCTTTTGAATGAAAAACTGTTTTTT.

This clone was recorded once. The chain is built from TRBV2 and TRBJ1-2, with a tentative D call TRBD1 (5 bases). Deletions cut 7 bases from V and 1 base from J, with 10 bases between. In germline, CDR1 is SNHLY, CDR2 FYNNEI. The CDR3 covers 13 residues. In DNA form, the CDR3 reads TGTGCCAGCAATGGCAGGGATAACTATGGCTACACCTTC. Protein product: CASNGRDNYGYTF.

The rearrangement uses TRBV5-1 and TRBJ2-1; 9 bases line up with TRBD2. This CDR3 comprises 12 residues. V shed 4 bases and J 7 bases; nucleotides not matched to a gene: 0. Germline V gene sequence: CDR1 SGHRS, CDR2 YFSETQ. The CDR3: CASSAGGNEQFF. The CDR3 DNA reads as TGCGCCAGCAGCGCGGGAGGGAATGAGCAGTTCTTC.

The CDR3 sequence is CASSPQQNTEAFF. CDR3 nucleotide sequence: TGTGCCAGCTCACCACAGCAGAACACTGAAGCTTTCTTT. V is TRBV18 and J is TRBJ1-1, with D hard to call. There are 13 residues in the CDR3. Germline assignment: CDR1 KGHSH and CDR2 LQKENI. V was pared by 1 base and J by 1 base, with 4 bases between.

This clone appeared once. Here the CDR3 omits its conserved ending phenylalanine or tryptophan, so a read error is the likely source. The chain couples TRBV6-5 to TRBJ1-1; D remains ambiguous. There are 15 residues in the CDR3. V lost 0 bases, J lost 4 bases, and 12 bases lay in between. Germline V gives CDR1 MNHEY, CDR2 SVGAGI. CDR3 in amino acids: CASSYSGGMGTEAFL. In DNA, the CDR3 is TGTGCCAGCAGTTACTCGGGAGGGATGGGCACTGAAGCTTTCTTG.

This chain links TRBV6-1 with TRBJ1-2; D ambiguous. The CDR3 is 15 amino acids. V dropped 1 base and J dropped 0 bases, with 9 bases sitting between them. Germline V CDR1 and CDR2: MNHNS, SASEGT. The DNA of the CDR3 is TGTGCCAGCAGTGAAGTGAACAAAGCTAACTATGGCTACACCTTC. As protein: CASSEVNKANYGYTF.

The V call is TRBV28, the J call TRBJ1-2; TRBD1 might be the D (6 bases). V gave up 10 bases and J gave up 3 bases, with 15 bases separating them. Germline V gene sequence: CDR1 MDHEN, CDR2 SYDVKM. The CDR3 has 13 amino acids. CDR3 sequence: CATGTTGYYGYTF. The DNA of the CDR3 is TGTGCCACCGGTACTACAGGGTACTATGGCTACACCTTC.

This clone occurred a few times. The rearrangement joins TRBV19 to TRBJ1-5, with D perhaps TRBD1 (6 bases). The germline CDR1 and CDR2 sequences are LNHDA and SQIVND (reference sequence). The length of the CDR3 is 16 residues. V was cut by 5 bases and J by 5 bases, with 19 bases left in between. CDR3 nucleotides: TGTGCCAGTAGTTACATGGGCAGGGGTTGGGATCAGCCCCAGCATTTT. This gives the protein CASSYMGRGWDQPQHF.

The chain employs TRBV10-3 and TRBJ1-2; TRBD1 aligns across 10 bases. With 6 bases clipped from V and 3 bases from J, the junction kept 10 bases outside the gene matches. This CDR3 comprises 16 residues. Germline V gene data show CDR1 as ENHRY and CDR2 as SYGVKD. The CDR3 DNA reads as TGTGCCATCAGCGTAACACAGGGACAGGGGCACTATGGCTACACCTTC. This codes for CAISVTQGQGHYGYTF.

This clone showed up just once. This chain connects TRBV7-9 to TRBJ2-2; the D is unclear. In germline, CDR1 is SEHNR, CDR2 FQNEAQ (reference sequence). Trimming took 3 bases from V and 1 from J, leaving 9 bases between them. The CDR3 length is 15 residues. The DNA of the CDR3 is TGTGCCAGCAGCTTTCCGGCAGGGAACACCGGGGAGCTGTTTTTT. Its translation: CASSFPAGNTGELFF.

The rearrangement uses TRBV19 and TRBJ1-2; no clear D gene. CDR3 length: 12 residues. The germline gives CDR1 LNHDA, CDR2 SQIVND (reference sequence). The V end lost 1 base, the J end lost 13 bases, and 13 bases lay between the germline ends. CDR3 sequence (DNA): TGTGCCAGTAGTATAGTTGACTCCAGACCCACCTTC. As protein: CASSIVDSRPTF.

Notes on this clone: Without the conserved terminal phenylalanine or tryptophan, this CDR3 likely stems from a read error. The rearrangement uses TRBV6-5 and TRBJ1-1; the D gene is possibly TRBD1 (6 bases). This CDR3 has 16 residues. CDR1 MNHEY and CDR2 SVGAGI come from the germline V gene. The ends were cut back, 4 bases at V and 0 bases at J, with 15 bases in the middle. CDR3 in DNA: TGTGCCAGCAGTTGGGCTGAGGGGGTGGTGAACACTGAAGCTTTCGTT. Protein: CASSWAEGVVNTEAFV.

This sequence joins TRBV28 and TRBJ1-1, with 8 bases fitting TRBD1. The junction had 17 bases not matched to a gene; V was cut back by 7 bases and J by 1 base. Germline loops: CDR1 MDHEN, CDR2 SYDVKM. The CDR3 spans 18 residues. CDR3 DNA sequence: TGTGCCAGCATCGTTTACGGTTCTGGACAGGGCGGGAACACTGAAGCTTTCTTT. Amino acid sequence: CASIVYGSGQGGNTEAFF.

In its sample, this clone was seen a few times. The rearrangement links TRBV5-1 to TRBJ1-4; 7 positions match TRBD1. Looked up from germline, CDR1 is SGHRS and CDR2 is YFSETQ. This CDR3 contains 15 residues. With V trimmed by 4 bases and J by 4 bases, 7 bases remained unmatched. The CDR3 sequence: CASSLNDRDNEKLFF. Written as DNA, the CDR3 is TGCGCCAGCAGCCTTAATGACAGGGATAATGAAAAACTGTTTTTT.

The chain carries TRBV6-6 and TRBJ2-7; tentatively, D is TRBD2 (6 bases). V lost 2 bases to trimming and J lost 6 bases, with 11 bases between them. The CDR3 runs 13 residues. CDR1 and CDR2 (germline): MNHNY, SVGAGI (reference sequence). The CDR3 bases are TGTGCCAGCAGTTACCGTACTAGCTCCGAGCAGTACTTC. Protein product: CASSYRTSSEQYF.

The chain has TRBV4-1 and TRBJ1-1; 8 bases are a match to TRBD1. The CDR3 spans 15 residues. V was clipped by 3 bases and J by 3 bases; unmatched bases: 6. The germline V gene encodes CDR1 MGHRA and CDR2 YSYEKL. CDR3 in DNA: TGCGCCAGCAGCCACCTAGGGACAGGCTACACTGAAGCTTTCTTT. Translating gives CASSHLGTGYTEAFF.

The chain joins TRBV28 to TRBJ1-5, with 7 bases lining up with TRBD1. The CDR3 is 17 amino acids. Germline V lookup: CDR1 MDHEN, CDR2 SYDVKM. J gave up 4 bases and V 2 bases, and 11 bases lay outside the gene matches. CDR3: CASSLPHGQDPNQPQHF. The CDR3 DNA reads TGTGCCAGCAGTTTACCACATGGACAGGATCCAAATCAGCCCCAGCATTTT.

V gene TRBV7-2 combines with J gene TRBJ1-3; no clear D. V was cut by 1 base and J by 0 bases, with 7 bases left in between. This CDR3 region has 15 residues. From germline, CDR1 is SGHTA and CDR2 FQGNSA. In DNA form, the CDR3 reads TGTGCCAGCAGCTTAGATCCCTCCTCTGGAAACACCATATATTTT. This gives the protein CASSLDPSSGNTIYF. Drawing the rest from reference TRBV7-2 and TRBJ1-3, the complete variable domain is GAGVSQSPSNKVTEKGKDVELRCDPISGHTALYWYRQSLGQGLEFLIYFQGNSAPDKSGLPSDRFSAERTGGSVSTLTIQRTQQEDSAVYLCASSLDPSSGNTIYFGEGSWLTVV.

This rearrangement joins TRBV5-6 to TRBJ1-1; the D is unclear. The V gene's germline CDR1 is SGHDT and CDR2 YYEEEE. There are 13 residues in the CDR3. V gave up 0 bases and J gave up 2 bases, with 5 bases separating them. CDR3 in DNA: TGTGCCAGCAGCTTGGGCGATAACACTGAAGCTTTCTTT. It yields the protein CASSLGDNTEAFF. The whole variable domain, remainder taken from reference TRBV5-6 and TRBJ1-1, is DAGVTQSPTHLIKTRGQQVTLRCSPKSGHDTVSWYQQALGQGPQFIFQYYEEEERQRGNFPDRFSGHQFPNYSSELNVNALLLGDSALYLCASSLGDNTEAFFGQGTRLTVV.

This rearrangement joins TRBV29-1 to TRBJ2-1; D call uncertain. V was shortened by 3 bases and J by 2 bases, with 8 bases between the two germline ends. The CDR3 sequence is 13 residues long. The germline V gene has CDR1 SQVTM and CDR2 ANQGSEA. Here the CDR3 DNA reads TGCAGCGTTGATCTCGTAGCCTACAATGAGCAGTTCTTC. Translation: CSVDLVAYNEQFF.

V usage is TRBV5-6 and J usage is TRBJ2-7, with TRBD2 matching over 12 bases. V trimming: 4 bases; J trimming: 6 bases; junction bases outside the gene matches: 8. The CDR3 loop spans 15 amino acids. Germline CDR1 SGHDT, CDR2 YYEEEE. The CDR3 is CASSALAGGPSEQYF. As DNA, the CDR3 is TGTGCCAGCAGCGCTCTAGCGGGGGGGCCCTCCGAGCAGTACTTC.

This clone was seen once. The chain combines TRBV6-5 with TRBJ2-7, with 10 bases that match TRBD2. Unmatched junction bases numbered 6, after V lost 8 bases and J lost 2 bases. From germline, CDR1 is MNHEY and CDR2 SVGAGI. The CDR3 extends over 14 amino acids. DNA of the CDR3: TGTGCCAGCTACAGCGGGGGGGCTCCCTACGAGCAGTACTTC. This codes for CASYSGGAPYEQYF.

The chain couples TRBV5-1 to TRBJ2-2; D perhaps matches TRBD2 (6 bases). V was cut by 2 bases and J by 7 bases, with 18 bases left in between. CDR3 length: 16 amino acids. Germline V gives CDR1 SGHRS, CDR2 YFSETQ. The DNA for the CDR3 is TGCGCCAGCAGCTTCGGGACTCCACAATGGGGCGGGGAGCTGTTTTTT. Amino acid sequence: CASSFGTPQWGGELFF.